These T cell receptor beta chains were read from a single sample in a study of technical replicates of blood from a handful of donors. Produced via immunoSEQ multiplex PCR; TCRdb's table is partial and in-frame only. The table lists some 70,000 clones, less than 97% of them singletons. Material: T cells isolated from PBMCs. These TCRs come from a human donor in good health. Both conserved end residues are part of each CDR3. The order of the fields is CDR3 length, J gene, V gene, CDR3 protein.

cdr3_length: 14; j_call: TRBJ1-2; v_call: TRBV18; cdr3_aa: CASSPIGTGNSYTF
cdr3_length: 15; j_call: TRBJ2-3; v_call: TRBV6-1; cdr3_aa: CASSVLARITDTQYF
cdr3_length: 14; j_call: TRBJ2-7; v_call: TRBV29-1; cdr3_aa: CSVSGQENYYEQYF
cdr3_length: 11; j_call: TRBJ1-1; v_call: TRBV20-1; cdr3_aa: CSARAVTEAFF
cdr3_length: 16; j_call: TRBJ1-1; v_call: TRBV18; cdr3_aa: CASSPTRDSLNTEAFF
cdr3_length: 15; j_call: TRBJ2-2; v_call: TRBV6-5; cdr3_aa: CASSYEAGVSGELFF
cdr3_length: 16; j_call: TRBJ2-7; v_call: TRBV5-4; cdr3_aa: CASSRLAGGDIYEQYF
cdr3_length: 12; j_call: TRBJ2-7; v_call: TRBV27; cdr3_aa: CASRTGAFEQYF
cdr3_length: 15; j_call: TRBJ1-4; v_call: TRBV6-1; cdr3_aa: CASSEEWGANEKLFF
cdr3_length: 16; j_call: TRBJ2-5; v_call: TRBV7-9; cdr3_aa: CASSWPSGGADETQYF
cdr3_length: 15; j_call: TRBJ1-5; v_call: TRBV5-1; cdr3_aa: CASSPGGINNQPQHF
cdr3_length: 16; j_call: TRBJ1-4; v_call: TRBV5-1; cdr3_aa: CASSLGYDNANEKLFF
cdr3_length: 15; j_call: TRBJ2-5; v_call: TRBV5-1; cdr3_aa: CASSITPSGGETQYF
cdr3_length: 14; j_call: TRBJ1-1; v_call: TRBV5-6; cdr3_aa: CASSLAAGTLRAFF
cdr3_length: 15; j_call: TRBJ1-1; v_call: TRBV5-1; cdr3_aa: CASSSTNRDRGRAFF
cdr3_length: 14; j_call: TRBJ2-7; v_call: TRBV5-1; cdr3_aa: CASSVGTSGYEQYF
cdr3_length: 13; j_call: TRBJ2-1; v_call: TRBV4-1; cdr3_aa: CASSQDIANEQFF
cdr3_length: 18; j_call: TRBJ2-3; v_call: TRBV15; cdr3_aa: CATSGTILVGGTTDTQYF
cdr3_length: 14; j_call: TRBJ1-1; v_call: TRBV5-1; cdr3_aa: CASSSDSVNTEAFF
cdr3_length: 14; j_call: TRBJ2-7; v_call: TRBV19; cdr3_aa: CASRGTGGKYEQYF
cdr3_length: 14; j_call: TRBJ2-1; v_call: TRBV10-1; cdr3_aa: CASLLAGAYNEQFF
cdr3_length: 15; j_call: TRBJ2-1; v_call: TRBV7-2; cdr3_aa: CASSLNGGAYNEQFF
cdr3_length: 11; j_call: TRBJ1-2; v_call: TRBV30; cdr3_aa: CAWSVYSGYTF
cdr3_length: 15; j_call: TRBJ2-5; v_call: TRBV19; cdr3_aa: CASTSFRAGVETQYF
cdr3_length: 16; j_call: TRBJ2-2; v_call: TRBV28; cdr3_aa: CAGRLEGDRNTGELFF
cdr3_length: 14; j_call: TRBJ2-5; v_call: TRBV14; cdr3_aa: CASSQRQGAETQYF
cdr3_length: 15; j_call: TRBJ1-1; v_call: TRBV15; cdr3_aa: CATRSGAELGTEAFF
cdr3_length: 15; j_call: TRBJ1-5; v_call: TRBV7-9; cdr3_aa: CASSLASRDNQPQHF
cdr3_length: 16; j_call: TRBJ1-5; v_call: TRBV6-5; cdr3_aa: CASSYTLGGPQSGQHF
cdr3_length: 14; j_call: TRBJ2-2; v_call: TRBV5-4; cdr3_aa: CASSLDRDTGELFF
cdr3_length: 16; j_call: TRBJ2-1; v_call: TRBV5-1; cdr3_aa: CASSLGTSGRANEQFF
cdr3_length: 14; j_call: TRBJ2-2; v_call: TRBV5-1; cdr3_aa: CASSGGANTGELFF
cdr3_length: 14; j_call: TRBJ1-1; v_call: TRBV9; cdr3_aa: CASSEYEPGTEAFF
cdr3_length: 13; j_call: TRBJ2-5; v_call: TRBV4-2; cdr3_aa: CASSQSGQETQYF
cdr3_length: 15; j_call: TRBJ2-7; v_call: TRBV5-1; cdr3_aa: CASSSGTSGPYEQYF
cdr3_length: 15; j_call: TRBJ1-2; v_call: TRBV19; cdr3_aa: CASTDPRGGFYGYTF
cdr3_length: 16; j_call: TRBJ2-5; v_call: TRBV9; cdr3_aa: CASSANPGTGRETQYF
cdr3_length: 15; j_call: TRBJ1-2; v_call: TRBV11-2; cdr3_aa: CASSLDPGANYGYTF
cdr3_length: 13; j_call: TRBJ2-1; v_call: TRBV7-8; cdr3_aa: CAIRNSSYNEQFF
cdr3_length: 12; j_call: TRBJ1-2; v_call: TRBV18; cdr3_aa: CASSPQDYGYTF
cdr3_length: 14; j_call: TRBJ2-1; v_call: TRBV5-4; cdr3_aa: CASSLASSSNEQFF
cdr3_length: 16; j_call: TRBJ2-7; v_call: TRBV2; cdr3_aa: CASSEGPPGSRAGGYF
cdr3_length: 13; j_call: TRBJ2-7; v_call: TRBV6-4; cdr3_aa: CASSEETGTEQYF
cdr3_length: 13; j_call: TRBJ2-7; v_call: TRBV28; cdr3_aa: CASSFFSAYEQYF
cdr3_length: 14; j_call: TRBJ2-1; v_call: TRBV14; cdr3_aa: CASSWTSGTNEQFF
cdr3_length: 14; j_call: TRBJ1-2; v_call: TRBV9; cdr3_aa: CASSVGTANYGYTF
cdr3_length: 14; j_call: TRBJ1-2; v_call: TRBV2; cdr3_aa: CAIKKQQGNYGYTF
cdr3_length: 16; j_call: TRBJ2-1; v_call: TRBV6-5; cdr3_aa: CASSYSLRVSYNEQFF
cdr3_length: 14; j_call: TRBJ1-1; v_call: TRBV6-4; cdr3_aa: CASKTGTGDTEAFF
cdr3_length: 14; j_call: TRBJ1-2; v_call: TRBV5-1; cdr3_aa: CASSDERTGGGYTF
cdr3_length: 15; j_call: TRBJ2-7; v_call: TRBV29-1; cdr3_aa: CSVAPQIAGSYEQYF
cdr3_length: 16; j_call: TRBJ1-1; v_call: TRBV4-1; cdr3_aa: CASSPGGSVGNTEAFF
cdr3_length: 12; j_call: TRBJ2-3; v_call: TRBV5-4; cdr3_aa: CASSSSTDTQYF
cdr3_length: 15; j_call: TRBJ2-7; v_call: TRBV28; cdr3_aa: CASTQGAPRTYEQYF